This T cell receptor (beta chain) was documented in a study of OX40 agonist ivuxolimab in advanced cancers. In the study overall: Two cutaneous melanoma patients and one hepatocellular carcinoma patient, three in all, had partial responses.

Overall study findings and caveats: Among the lowest peripheral clonal expansion occurred in 0.1-3.0 mg/kg partial responders.

Of note for this clone: Its antigen is unknown.

A history of autoimmune disease or systemic immunosuppression excluded patients. The CDR3 spans 13 residues. From germline, CDR1 is MNHEY and CDR2 SMNVEV (reference sequence). Trimming took 5 bases from V and 5 from J, leaving 12 bases between them. The data were produced by immunoSEQ multiplex PCR, yet TCRdb's version contains in-frame clones alone and is incomplete. The sample carries some 74,000 clones, roughly 94% recorded once. The sequence was collected from an adult with an advanced solid tumor such as melanoma, head and neck, liver or kidney cancer. The chain couples TRBV27 to TRBJ2-5, with D maybe TRBD1 (5 bases). Sequencing used CD4+ or CD8+ T cells sorted from blood, obtained in a trial of the OX40 agonist ivuxolimab. CDR3 sequence (DNA): TGTGCCAGCAGTGAGCAGGGTCTGGAGACCCAGTACTTC. Protein: CASSEQGLETQYF.